These T cell receptor beta chains were read from a single sample in a study of blood T cell repertoires in COVID-19. The table came from immunoSEQ multiplex PCR; TCRdb's copy has only in-frame clones and leaves some out. There are roughly 120,000 clones in the sample; 87% occur only once, and 4.8% lies in the top ten. Sequencing used peripheral blood. Source of these receptors: a human donor in a cohort sampled during active COVID-19. Both conserved end residues are part of each CDR3. D genes are given only for firm matches. Size is stated for part of the rows, as once, few or many counts, or as a class when the clone is expanded.

TRBV19,TRBJ2-7,few,.,CASSMAPGLEQYF,TGTGCCAGTAGTATGGCCCCGGGACTCGAGCAGTACTTC
TRBV29-1,TRBJ2-1,.,TRBD2,CSVEAGGSYNEQFF,TGCAGCGTTGAAGCGGGGGGCTCCTACAATGAGCAGTTCTTC
TRBV27,TRBJ2-7,.,TRBD2,CASSLAGGRNEQYF,TGTGCCAGCAGTTTGGCGGGGGGGCGCAACGAGCAGTACTTC
TRBV19,TRBJ1-6,.,TRBD1,CASSVGTASSPLHF,TGTGCCAGTAGTGTGGGGACAGCGAGTTCACCCCTCCACTTT
TRBV12-5,TRBJ1-2,.,.,CASGPPGWASWGYTF,TGTGCTAGTGGTCCTCCCGGCTGGGCCTCCTGGGGCTACACCTTC
TRBV7-3,TRBJ2-7,.,TRBD1,CASSLFGTGGNHEQYF,TGTGCCAGCAGCTTATTCGGGACAGGGGGCAACCACGAGCAGTACTTC
TRBV7-2,TRBJ2-2,.,TRBD2,CASSQPGLALTGELFF,TGTGCCAGCAGCCAACCGGGACTAGCGTTAACCGGGGAGCTGTTTTTT
TRBV5-4,TRBJ2-2,.,TRBD1,CASSLETGYTGELFF,TGTGCCAGCAGCTTGGAGACAGGGTACACCGGGGAGCTGTTTTTT
TRBV29-1,TRBJ2-2,.,.,CSVEEPIDSYTGELFF,TGCAGCGTTGAAGAACCTATCGACAGCTACACCGGGGAGCTGTTTTTT
TRBV29-1,TRBJ1-1,.,.,CSVVSGRTEAFF,TGCAGCGTGGTTTCGGGGAGGACTGAAGCTTTCTTT
TRBV28,TRBJ2-6,.,TRBD2,CASSLSAGIPSGANVLTF,TGTGCCAGCAGTTTATCAGCGGGGATCCCCTCTGGGGCCAACGTCCTGACTTTC
TRBV7-9,TRBJ2-1,.,.,CASSASTGTEQFF,TGTGCCAGCAGCGCAAGCACAGGGACTGAGCAGTTCTTC
TRBV9,TRBJ2-2,.,TRBD2,CASSVGLAGAGELFF,TGTGCCAGCAGCGTAGGTCTAGCGGGAGCCGGGGAGCTGTTTTTT
TRBV20-1,TRBJ2-7,.,TRBD2,CSASPAGGSYEQYF,TGCAGTGCTAGTCCGGCGGGAGGGTCCTACGAGCAGTACTTC
TRBV5-1,TRBJ2-5,once,TRBD2,CASSGAGETETQYF,TGCGCCAGCAGCGGGGCGGGGGAGACGGAGACCCAGTACTTC
TRBV5-4,TRBJ2-7,.,.,CASSSLSREPYEQYF,TGTGCCAGCAGCTCATTATCCAGGGAACCCTACGAGCAGTACTTC
TRBV3-1/TRBV3-2,TRBJ2-2,.,.,CASSQAAWGRRNTGELFF,TGTGCCAGCAGCCAAGCCGCCTGGGGGCGGAGGAACACCGGGGAGCTGTTTTTT
TRBV25-1,TRBJ1-3,.,.,CASSEVGTSGNTIYF,TGTGCCAGCAGTGAAGTCGGTACCTCTGGAAACACCATATATTTT
TRBV6-5,TRBJ1-5,.,.,CASSYSGQTNQPQHF,TGTGCCAGCAGTTACTCGGGGCAGACCAATCAGCCCCAGCATTTT
TRBV27,TRBJ2-7,.,TRBD1,CASRRDSHEQYF,TGTGCCAGCAGAAGGGACAGCCACGAGCAGTACTTC
TRBV30,TRBJ1-1,.,.,CAWSVGGFGTEAFF,TGTGCCTGGAGTGTGGGGGGATTTGGCACTGAAGCTTTCTTT
TRBV4-2,TRBJ2-5,.,.,CASSQEVPGTETQYF,TGTGCCAGCAGCCAAGAAGTCCCGGGAACGGAGACCCAGTACTTC
TRBV6-6,TRBJ2-1,.,.,CASSYRTASSYNEQFF,TGTGCCAGCAGTTACAGGACAGCGAGCTCCTACAATGAGCAGTTCTTC
TRBV5-1,TRBJ2-1,once,TRBD2,CASSTGLAYNEQFF,TGCGCCAGCAGCACGGGACTAGCGTACAATGAGCAGTTCTTC
TRBV10-3,TRBJ2-3,.,.,CATRDSSTDTQYF,TGTGCCACCCGGGACTCGAGCACAGATACGCAGTATTTT
TRBV6-6,TRBJ1-1,.,.,CASTRGNTEAFF,TGTGCCAGTACCCGGGGGAACACTGAAGCTTTCTTT
TRBV10-3,TRBJ1-5,.,TRBD1,CAISEAGQGNQPQHF,TGTGCCATCAGTGAGGCTGGACAGGGAAACCAGCCCCAGCATTTT
TRBV2,TRBJ2-2,.,TRBD2,CASRGLAGTGELFF,TGTGCCAGCAGGGGACTAGCGGGCACCGGGGAGCTGTTTTTT